Below are 4 T cell receptor beta chains sequenced from a single sample in a study of cytomegalovirus exposure and HLA in healthy donors (dated by TCRdb to about 2017). Preparation of the library involved the immunoSEQ multiplex PCR assay. For the multiplex PCR, a mixture combining 60 forward primers for TCR Vbeta segments and 13 reverse primers for TCR Jbeta segments was used. Not all clones reach the TCRdb copy of this immuneACCESS table, which keeps in-frame sequences only. Checked studies attribute under half of the gap to unresolved V genes and leave the rest unexplained. In this sample the table shows roughly 130,000 clones, about 85% of which occur a single time. 3.1% of the sample comes from the top ten. Sequenced input: PBMCs. Receptors originate from a female donor in good health and CMV-seronegative.

This chain links TRBV7-6 with TRBJ2-5; possibly TRBD2 for D (5 bases). From germline, CDR1 is SGHVS and CDR2 FNYEAQ. With 0 bases removed from V and 1 base from J, the gap between germline ends came to 9 bases. CDR3 length: 15 residues. The CDR3 is CASSLARGGQETQYF. The DNA of the CDR3 is TGTGCCAGCAGCTTAGCGCGTGGAGGCCAAGAGACCCAGTACTTC.

The CDR3 region is CAWIPPAAGMADTQYF. The CDR3 DNA sequence: TGTGCCTGGATACCGCCGGCAGCGGGAATGGCAGATACGCAGTATTTT. V usage is TRBV30 and J usage is TRBJ2-3, with 7 bases identical to TRBD2. J was trimmed by 4 bases and V by 4 bases; bases with no gene match: 14. This CDR3 has 16 amino acids. Germline V gene data show CDR1 as GTSNPN and CDR2 as SVGIG (reference sequence).

This clone was detected once. The CDR3 DNA is TGTGCCAGCAGTTTTGGGGGGGGACAGGGTTTCATGAACACTGAAGCTTTCTTT. Its protein product is CASSFGGGQGFMNTEAFF. The chain joins TRBV28 to TRBJ1-1; 9 nucleotides agree with TRBD1. This CDR3 region has 18 residues. Germline loops: CDR1 MDHEN, CDR2 SYDVKM. Trimming cost V 3 bases and J 0 bases; bases outside gene matches: 11.

This clone has more than one count but fewer than ten. V usage is TRBV6-5 and J usage is TRBJ1-1; D call uncertain. CDR3 length: 11 amino acids. V lost 8 bases and J lost 4, with 8 bases in between. CDR1 is MNHEY, CDR2 SVGAGI, per germline. The CDR3 DNA sequence: TGTGCCAGCGGCGACTCCACTGAAGCTTTCTTT. As protein: CASGDSTEAFF.